The 14 T cell receptor beta chains listed next were all sequenced from one sample in a study of blood T cells in healthy people across ages. Primers used in a second PCR of about 7 to 11 cycles were a sample-barcoded 5' primer and a J-beta primer mix. From the 5' RACE reads, TCRdb called clonotypes with MiXCR, one entry per CDR3 protein. Of about 1.8 million distinct CDR3 sequences listed, just under 50% are singletons. Source material: blood. Receptor source: a woman aged 40-49 years in good health.

This chain links TRBV20-1 with TRBJ2-5, with no clear D. The ends were cut back, 0 bases at V and 2 bases at J, with 7 bases in the middle. The length of the CDR3 is 13 residues. Germline CDR1 is DFQATT and CDR2 is SNEGSKA (reference sequence). This CDR3 reads CSARDLQQETQYF. CDR3 nucleotides: TGCAGTGCTAGAGATCTGCAGCAAGAGACCCAGTACTTC.

This clonotype was seen many times. CDR3 in DNA: TGTGCCAGCAGTTTAATACTCAAAGGCGGCGGGGATGAGCAGTTCTTC. The encoded protein is CASSLILKGGGDEQFF. The chain is built from TRBV12-3 or TRBV12-4 and TRBJ2-1; possible D gene TRBD2, 6 bases. This CDR3 has 16 amino acids. The V gene lost 2 bases and the J gene lost 8 bases, with 19 bases spanning the gap.

The V and J genes are TRBV14 and TRBJ2-3, with D possibly being TRBD2 (6 bases). The CDR3 has 17 amino acids. The germline V gene has CDR1 SGHDN and CDR2 FVKESK. Trimming left V 4 bases short and J 2 bases short, with 19 bases between. The CDR3 protein is CASSPLPGLDPTDTQYF. For the CDR3, the DNA is TGTGCCAGCAGCCCTCTGCCGGGACTGGATCCCACAGATACGCAGTATTTT. The full variable domain, with the rest looked up from reference TRBV14 and TRBJ2-3, is EAGVTQFPSHSVIEKGQTVTLRCDPISGHDNLYWYRRVMGKEIKFLLHFVKESKQDESGMPNNRFLAERTGGTYSTLKVQPAELEDSGVYFCASSPLPGLDPTDTQYFGPGTRLTVL.

The rearrangement uses TRBV7-8 and TRBJ2-1, with D possibly being TRBD1 (5 bases). Germline V CDR1 and CDR2: SGHVS, FQNEAQ. V lost 2 bases and J lost 7, with 21 bases in between. This CDR3 spans 17 amino acids. The CDR3 nucleotides read TGTGCCAGCAGCTTAAATATCGTCCAGGGATCGAGAAATGAGCAGTTCTTC. Protein sequence: CASSLNIVQGSRNEQFF.

The V gene is TRBV6-6, the J gene TRBJ2-4; TRBD1 aligns across 7 bases. With the DNA end fitting TRBJ2-5 better, the J assignment may be wrong. The CDR3 totals 17 residues. Germline values: CDR1 MNHNY, CDR2 SVGAGI (reference sequence). CDR3 loop: CASSYEVLGTAIPTQYF. In DNA, the CDR3 is TGTGCCAGCAGTTATGAGGTATTAGGGACAGCGATCCCGACCCAGTACTTC.

Worth noting for this clonotype: Mismatch with germline at one junction end may stem from a read error. This rearrangement joins TRBV15 to TRBJ1-4; D is possibly TRBD1 (6 bases). CDR1 is LNHNV, CDR2 YYDKDF, per germline (reference sequence). This CDR3 contains 16 residues. The CDR3 bases are TGTGCCACCAACAGAGAAACAGGGAACGCTAATGAAAAACTGTTTTTT. Protein sequence: CATNRETGNANEKLFF.

This clonotype was picked up a small number of times. The V gene is TRBV6-5, the J gene TRBJ2-3; D assignment may be TRBD1 or TRBD2 (6 bases each). Deletions cut 7 bases from V and 2 bases from J, with 19 bases between. The CDR3 covers 16 residues. CDR1 and CDR2 from the germline V gene are MNHEY and SVGAGI. CDR3: CASKRETGTPTDTQYF. CDR3 bases: TGTGCCAGCAAACGGGAGACAGGAACTCCCACAGATACGCAGTATTTT.

The chain has TRBV4-2 and TRBJ2-7; 10 bases are shared with TRBD2. With the DNA end fitting TRBJ2-5 better, the J assignment may be wrong. The CDR3 totals 15 residues. The germline CDR1 and CDR2 sequences are LGHNA and YNFKEQ. CDR3 DNA sequence: TGTGCCAGCAGCCGAAGCGGGGGGGTTGAAGAGACCCAGTACTTC. It is translated as CASSRSGGVEETQYF.

The CDR3 region has the DNA TGTGCCAGCAGCCCTGGACAGGCTACGAACACCGGGGAGCTGTTTTTT. Amino acid sequence: CASSPGQATNTGELFF. The J gene is TRBJ2-2, the V gene TRBV7-2; TRBD1 aligns across 7 bases. Germline V gives CDR1 SGHTA, CDR2 FQGNSA. The CDR3 contains 16 residues. V shed 5 bases, J shed 0 bases, and the junction held 6 bases outside the gene matches.

The genes are TRBV7-2 and TRBJ2-7; TRBD1 or TRBD2 may be the D gene (6 bases each). This CDR3 has 15 residues. CDR1 is SGHTA, CDR2 FQGNSA, per germline. Trimming shortened V by 0 bases and J by 7 bases, and 16 bases separated the two germline ends. CDR3: CASSLAGRGLGEQYF. The CDR3 region has the DNA TGTGCCAGCAGCTTAGCGGGCAGGGGACTGGGAGAGCAGTACTTC.

The chain combines TRBV6-2 or TRBV6-3 with TRBJ2-5; tentative D call: TRBD2 (6 bases). CDR1 is MNHEY and CDR2 is SVGEGT in the germline V gene. V was clipped by 6 bases and J by 4 bases, with 21 bases between them. The CDR3 has 16 amino acids. CDR3 region: CASSSGTPTRRETQYF. CDR3 nucleotide sequence: TGTGCCAGCAGCTCGGGGACTCCTACACGGAGAGAGACCCAGTACTTC.

The rearrangement uses TRBV27 and TRBJ2-1, with TRBD1 as a possible D gene (7 bases). Germline V CDR1 and CDR2: MNHEY, SMNVEV (reference sequence). The CDR3 is 13 amino acids. V gave up 10 bases and J gave up 4 bases, with 14 bases separating them. CDR3 in DNA: TGTGCCATCAGGGGGGTAGGGTACAATGAGCAGTTCTTC. It yields the protein CAIRGVGYNEQFF.

J is TRBJ2-1 and V is TRBV6-5; 9 bases agree with TRBD2. The CDR3 runs 17 residues. After removal of 2 bases from V and 9 bases from J, the junction contained 14 bases not matched to a gene. The germline gives CDR1 MNHEY, CDR2 SVGAGI. CDR3 sequence reads: CASSYGGPGLAGREQFF. In nucleotides, the CDR3 is TGTGCCAGCAGTTACGGGGGCCCGGGACTAGCAGGACGTGAGCAGTTCTTC.

V usage is TRBV7-2 and J usage is TRBJ1-1; 9 bases are shared with TRBD1. After removal of 6 bases from V and 4 bases from J, the junction contained 9 bases not matched to a gene. The CDR3 contains 15 residues. Germline V CDR1 and CDR2: SGHTA, FQGNSA. CDR3 protein: CASSPGQGRATEAFF. The CDR3 coding sequence is TGTGCCAGCAGTCCAGGACAGGGGAGAGCCACTGAAGCTTTCTTT.